This entry lists 5 T cell receptor beta chains sequenced from one sample in a study of CD8 T cells in ankylosing spondylitis listed by TCRdb under 2017. Library construction relied on 5' RACE. Sequencing was performed on an Illumina HiSeq 2500. The public reads were quality trimmed at Q25 with fastp and then assembled into clones with MiXCR by TCRdb, keeping productive beta chains. Each record represents a unique CDR3 protein, reported with the most common genes and DNA among its rows. The sample profile shows 340,000 or so distinct CDR3 sequences; about 15% of them were found once. The ten largest make up 0.9% to 1.2% of the sample. Specimen: blood, either unsorted or a sorted T cell fraction (not recorded which). The receptors come from a male donor with ankylosing spondylitis or in good health (not recorded which).

The chain couples TRBV29-1 to TRBJ2-7; D gene unclear. The germline CDR1 and CDR2 sequences are SQVTM and ANQGSEA. The length of the CDR3 is 11 residues. V dropped 6 bases and J dropped 3 bases, with 9 bases sitting between them. CDR3: CSVRDYYEQYF. The CDR3 DNA sequence: TGCAGCGTAAGGGATTACTACGAGCAGTACTTC.

The V call is TRBV6-2 or TRBV6-3, the J call TRBJ1-6; D is undetermined. Germline CDR1 reads MNHEY; CDR2 reads SVGEGT. The V and J ends lost 7 bases and 3 bases respectively, with 13 bases between them. The CDR3 runs to 15 residues. The CDR3 sequence: CASKIMELYNSPLHF. The CDR3 region has the DNA TGTGCCAGCAAGATAATGGAACTCTATAATTCACCCCTCCACTTT.

This clonotype was observed a handful of times. J is TRBJ1-1 and V is TRBV15; D is undetermined. Trimming removed 3 bases from V and 4 bases from J, with 15 bases in between. CDR1 and CDR2 from the germline V gene are LNHNV and YYDKDF (reference sequence). The CDR3 is 15 residues long. CDR3: CATSRPADGSTEAFF. The CDR3 DNA is TGTGCCACCAGCAGGCCCGCAGACGGGAGCACTGAAGCTTTCTTT.

This clonotype has just a few counts. The DNA of the CDR3 is TGTGCTAGTGGTTTGGGGCAAGGCGGCTCACCCCTCCACTTT. Translated: CASGLGQGGSPLHF. The V call is TRBV12-5, the J call TRBJ1-6, with D uncertain. The CDR3 consists of 14 residues. From germline, CDR1 is LGHNT and CDR2 FRNRAP. V lost 1 base to trimming and J lost 10 bases, with 11 bases between them.

The chain combines TRBV5-1 with TRBJ2-5; perhaps TRBD1 as D (5 bases). V lost 0 bases and J 4 bases, leaving 10 bases between the germline ends. Germline V CDR1 and CDR2: SGHRS, YFSETQ. The CDR3 is 14 residues long. The CDR3 region has the DNA TGCGCCAGCAGCTTGGGTCAGGGCCTAGAGACCCAGTACTTC. Translated: CASSLGQGLETQYF.